This T cell receptor (beta chain) stems from a study of siplizumab effects on memory and regulatory T cells. Whole-study findings and limits: Siplizumab significantly reduced alloreactive sequences traceable to unstimulated CD4+ memory cells. Apparently key alloresponse contributors, naive T cells also seemed more diverse than memory cells.

Germline V gene data show CDR1 as LNHDA and CDR2 as SQIVND (reference sequence). The CDR3 has 14 residues. The ends were cut back, 3 bases at V and 0 bases at J, with 8 bases in the middle. Notes on this clone: Its antigen is as yet unknown.

The assay was immunoSEQ multiplex PCR, and TCRdb's table has in-frame clones only and misses some. The sample shows approximately 120,000 clones, about 93% of them seen only once. The sequencing sample was made of non-Treg CD4+ T cells sorted from blood. This rearrangement joins TRBV19 to TRBJ1-2; D possibly corresponds to TRBD1 (5 bases). The clonotype was recovered from a human donor in good health. The DNA of the CDR3 is TGTGCCAGTAGTATTCGGGGACCTAACTATGGCTACACCTTC. Protein: CASSIRGPNYGYTF.